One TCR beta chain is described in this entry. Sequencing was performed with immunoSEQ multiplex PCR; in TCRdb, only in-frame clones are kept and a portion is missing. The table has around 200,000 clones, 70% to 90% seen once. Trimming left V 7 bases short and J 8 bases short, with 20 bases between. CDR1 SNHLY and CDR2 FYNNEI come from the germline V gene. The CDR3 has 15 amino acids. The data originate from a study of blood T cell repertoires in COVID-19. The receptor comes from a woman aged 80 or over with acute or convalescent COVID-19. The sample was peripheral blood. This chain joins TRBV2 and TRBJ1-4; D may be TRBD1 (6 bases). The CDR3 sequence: CASIPGTLTGEKLFF. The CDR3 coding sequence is TGTGCCAGCATTCCCGGGACACTCACGGGGGAAAAACTGTTTTTT.